This T cell receptor beta chain emerged from a study of blood T cell repertoires in COVID-19. Across the whole study: Collection of acute and convalescent COVID-19 samples took place in the United States, Italy and Spain. T cells, B-cell-depleted T cells, or PBMCs supplied cDNA or gDNA.

In the authors' workflow: Estimation of nucleated cell counts was performed using reference gene primer amplification. Profiling relied on immunoSEQ multiplex PCR, and the TCRdb table lists in-frame clones only, not all of them. For V, J and clone size, that table is used; D and trimming come from the DNA. The table includes about 480,000 clones, roughly 91% detected once. The CDR3 length is 15 residues. V gave up 5 bases and J gave up 10 bases; unmatched junction bases: 9. CDR1 and CDR2 from the germline V gene are SEHNR and FQNEAQ (reference sequence). This clonotype was obtained from a woman between 25 and 40 years old with acute or convalescent COVID-19. This chain links TRBV7-9 with TRBJ1-6, with TRBD1 matching over 9 bases. Sequences were obtained from peripheral blood. Written as DNA, the CDR3 is TGTGCCAGCAGCGAGGACAGGGGTCTAGGATCACCCCTCCACTTT. Translation: CASSEDRGLGSPLHF.